The entry that follows covers one T cell receptor beta chain sequence. Clones were sequenced by immunoSEQ multiplex PCR, and TCRdb holds only the in-frame ones, with some missing. The sample carries approximately 270,000 clones, roughly 87% recorded once. These data originate in a study of cytomegalovirus exposure and HLA in healthy donors. The receptor was isolated from a man aged 18 to 30 in good health and CMV-seropositive. Sequencing input: PBMCs.

CDR3 loop: CASSLGSGGSADEQYF. The CDR3 region has the DNA TGTGCCAGCAGCCTAGGGTCGGGCGGGAGTGCCGACGAGCAGTACTTC. V usage is TRBV11-1 and J usage is TRBJ2-7; 7 nucleotides agree with TRBD2. Germline V gene sequence: CDR1 SGHAT, CDR2 FQDESV (reference sequence). The CDR3 sequence is 16 residues long. Losses at the gene ends were 5 bases for V and 5 bases for J; bases not matched to a gene: 15.